This T cell receptor (beta chain) was sequenced during a study of shared clonotypes between healthy human individuals. At a deep level, the assay was run. Some clones are missing from TCRdb's copy, which holds only in-frame ones; the method was immunoSEQ multiplex PCR. The table includes 980,000 or so clones, around 80% detected once. In germline, CDR1 is SGHTA, CDR2 FQGNSA. The V end lost 4 bases, the J end lost 7 bases, and 26 bases lay between the germline ends. This CDR3 comprises 18 residues. The chain carries TRBV7-2 and TRBJ2-1; possibly TRBD1 or TRBD2 for D (7 bases each). The sequenced sample was memory CD4+ T cells sorted from blood. The subset denotes: CD45RA-negative fraction. The origin of this receptor is a young man in good health. The CDR3 region has the DNA TGTGCCAGCAGCTCATTACCTACTAGCGCTCTCAGGGGGAATGAGCAGTTCTTC. Translating it yields CASSSLPTSALRGNEQFF.